These T cell receptor beta chains were read from a single sample in a study of cytomegalovirus exposure and HLA in healthy donors. Assay used: immunoSEQ multiplex PCR; TCRdb lists only in-frame clones, some missing. Among fewer than 300,000 clones listed, around nine tenths were seen once. Sequenced material: PBMCs. The receptors here all came from a young woman in good health and CMV-seronegative. Both conserved end residues are part of each CDR3. Each record gives: V gene, J gene, D gene, clone size, CDR3 DNA, CDR3 protein. D genes are given only for firm matches. Size tells how often a clone was seen (once, few, many) or the class of an expanded clone, and some rows leave it out.

TRBV6-5	TRBJ2-1	TRBD2	NA	TGTGCCAGCAGTCTTGGGACTAGCAGATACAATGAGCAGTTCTTC	CASSLGTSRYNEQFF
TRBV6-6	TRBJ2-1	TRBD2	NA	TGTGCCAGCAGCCCACAGGCGGGAGGGATATACAATGAGCAGTTCTTC	CASSPQAGGIYNEQFF
TRBV7-2	TRBJ2-7	NA	NA	TGTGCCAGCAGCTTAGCGGGGCGGAGCGTCGACTACGAGCAGTACTTC	CASSLAGRSVDYEQYF
TRBV7-3	TRBJ2-1	TRBD2	NA	TGTGCCAGCAGCCGTTGGACTAGCGGGAGCTCGTCAAGCAATGAGCAGTTCTTC	CASSRWTSGSSSSNEQFF
TRBV19	TRBJ1-5	NA	NA	TGTGCCAGTAGTATTGCTGGGAGAAGGCCCCAGCATTTT	CASSIAGRRPQHF
TRBV11-2	TRBJ2-4	NA	once	TGTGCCAGCAGCCCGATAGGGATAACAGGGAATATAGCCAAAAACATTCAGTACTTC	CASSPIGITGNIAKNIQYF
TRBV6-5	TRBJ2-7	NA	NA	TGTGCCAGCAGCAACGCGGGAGAGCAGTACTTC	CASSNAGEQYF
TRBV5-1	TRBJ1-2	TRBD1	NA	TGCGCCAGCGGGGACAGGGCTCCTCCTGGCTACACCTTC	CASGDRAPPGYTF
TRBV5-8	TRBJ2-3	TRBD1	NA	TGTGCCAGCAGCGATCTTACAGGGGGCATTACAGATACGCAGTATTTT	CASSDLTGGITDTQYF
TRBV28	TRBJ1-2	TRBD1	NA	TGTGCCACCGAATATGGGACAGGGTCTCAAGGTTATGGCTACACCTTC	CATEYGTGSQGYGYTF
TRBV6-1	TRBJ2-1	NA	NA	TGTGCCAGCAGAGGCCAGTGGACAATCGAGCAGTTCTTC	CASRGQWTIEQFF
TRBV28	TRBJ1-5	NA	NA	TGTGCCACGCGACGCAGGGGATTATATAGCAATCAGCCCCAGCATTTT	CATRRRGLYSNQPQHF
TRBV4-3	TRBJ2-2	NA	NA	TGCGCCAGCAGCCCGAGGGCTAGCGTCCCCGCCGGGGAGCTGTTTTTT	CASSPRASVPAGELFF
TRBV7-2	TRBJ1-4	TRBD1	NA	TGTGCCAGCAGCCCAACGAGGCTACAGGGGGCGGAGGGTAATGAAAAACTGTTTTTT	CASSPTRLQGAEGNEKLFF
TRBV5-4	TRBJ2-1	NA	NA	TGTGCCAGCAGCCGGGGGGCGAGCTCCTACAATGAGCAGTTCTTC	CASSRGASSYNEQFF
TRBV29-1	TRBJ1-2	TRBD1	many	TGCAGCGTTGCCGTTAGCGGGACAGGGACCGGCGATGGCTACACCTTC	CSVAVSGTGTGDGYTF
TRBV2	TRBJ1-5	TRBD1	NA	TGTGCCAGCAGTATCGACAGGGGAGGCGGACAGCCCCAGCATTTT	CASSIDRGGGQPQHF
TRBV5-4	TRBJ2-7	TRBD1	NA	TGTGCCAGCAGCCCGGACAGGGTCCACGAGCAGTACTTC	CASSPDRVHEQYF
TRBV30	TRBJ2-1	NA	few	TGTGCCTGGAGTGGATCACCAGCGGACAATGAGCAGTTCTTC	CAWSGSPADNEQFF
TRBV6-5	TRBJ2-7	NA	NA	TGTGCCAGCCGAGTCACAGGGGGGGGGCGCGAGCAGTACTTC	CASRVTGGGREQYF
TRBV19	TRBJ1-2	TRBD1	NA	TGTGCCAGTAGTGTGGGGACAGGACCTTCCTATGGCTACACCTTC	CASSVGTGPSYGYTF
TRBV6-6	TRBJ1-2	NA	NA	TGTGCCAGCAGTTACAGGAGGACAGAAAGTAACTATGGCTACACCTTC	CASSYRRTESNYGYTF
TRBV4-1	TRBJ2-7	NA	NA	TGCGCCAGCAGCCAAGTTCCTCACGGAGCCTACGAGCAGTACTTC	CASSQVPHGAYEQYF
TRBV28	TRBJ2-5	NA	NA	TGTGCCAGCAGTTTATTTCCCATCACTAGTGAGACCCAGTACTTC	CASSLFPITSETQYF
TRBV19	TRBJ2-1	TRBD1	NA	TGTGCCAGTATCCCGACAGGGGCCAGCTACAGGGAGCAGTTCTTC	CASIPTGASYREQFF
TRBV9	TRBJ2-7	TRBD1	NA	TGTGCCAGCAGCGTAGACAGGGGGCGAGGCGAGCAGTACTTC	CASSVDRGRGEQYF
TRBV27	TRBJ1-1	NA	NA	TGTGCCAGCAGTACAAGACCGGGAAATCTCTTCGGCGAAGCTTTCTTT	CASSTRPGNLFGEAFF
TRBV9	TRBJ2-2	NA	NA	TGTGCCAGCAGCGTAGGGCGGGCGGGCACCGGGGAGCTGTTTTTT	CASSVGRAGTGELFF
TRBV6-5	TRBJ2-5	TRBD2	NA	TGTGCCACCAAACTAGCGGGAGCAGAGACCCAGTACTTC	CATKLAGAETQYF
TRBV5-1	TRBJ2-3	NA	NA	TGCGCCAGCGGATCTAGTCCCCTTAGCACAGATACGCAGTATTTT	CASGSSPLSTDTQYF
TRBV28	TRBJ2-7	NA	NA	TGTGCCAGCAGTTTGCGGTCCTACGAGCAGTACTTC	CASSLRSYEQYF
TRBV6-6	TRBJ2-1	NA	NA	TGTGCCAGCGTGGGGGCCGGAACTTACAATGAGCAGTTCTTC	CASVGAGTYNEQFF
TRBV18	TRBJ1-1	NA	once	TGTGCCAGCTCACCAAGGGACTCTAGCACTGAAGCTTTCTTT	CASSPRDSSTEAFF
TRBV6-1	TRBJ2-7	TRBD2	NA	TGTGCCAGCAGTGAACCGGGACTACCCTACGAGCAGTACTTC	CASSEPGLPYEQYF
TRBV5-6	TRBJ2-3	NA	NA	TGTGCCAGCACCCCGGCGGGCATCCCAGGGGACACAGATACGCAGTATTTT	CASTPAGIPGDTDTQYF
TRBV2	TRBJ2-5	NA	NA	TGTGCCAGCAGGGAAACTAGCATGAGAGAGACCCAGTACTTC	CASRETSMRETQYF
TRBV30	TRBJ2-1	TRBD2	NA	TGTGCCTGGAGGACTAGCGGGAGTTATGAGCAGTTCTTC	CAWRTSGSYEQFF
TRBV5-1	TRBJ2-3	NA	NA	TGCGCCAGCAGCTTGCGGACTGAAGATACGCAGTATTTT	CASSLRTEDTQYF
TRBV6-5	TRBJ1-5	NA	NA	TGTGCCAGCAGTTACGACATTTATCAGCCCCAGCATTTT	CASSYDIYQPQHF
TRBV2	TRBJ2-1	NA	NA	TGTGCCAGCAGTGAATTGGCATTTCCTTACAATGAGCAGTTCTTC	CASSELAFPYNEQFF
TRBV15	TRBJ2-5	TRBD1	NA	TGTGCCACCAGCAGAGAAGCAGGGGGACAAGAGACCCAGTACTTC	CATSREAGGQETQYF
TRBV28	TRBJ1-2	NA	few	TGTGCCACCAGTAGAGGGCTAAACTATGGCTACACCTTC	CATSRGLNYGYTF
TRBV2	TRBJ2-2	NA	few	TGTGCCAGCAGTGAACATTCAGGGGATGCCGGGGAGCTGTTTTTT	CASSEHSGDAGELFF
TRBV9	TRBJ2-5	TRBD2	NA	TGTGCCAGCAGCGTTAGCGGGAACCAAGAGACCCAGTACTTC	CASSVSGNQETQYF
TRBV25-1	TRBJ1-4	NA	NA	TGTGCCAGCAGTGCTTACCGAGCAACTAATGAAAAACTGTTTTTT	CASSAYRATNEKLFF
TRBV28	TRBJ1-1	NA	NA	TGTGCCAGCAGTTTCCCCGGGAAGAACACTGAAGCTTTCTTT	CASSFPGKNTEAFF
TRBV13	TRBJ2-5	NA	NA	TGTGCCAGCAGCTACACCGTTACCCAAGAGACCCAGTACTTC	CASSYTVTQETQYF
TRBV27	TRBJ2-3	NA	NA	TGTGCCACCCGCTATGGTGCAGGGGTCACAGATACGCAGTATTTT	CATRYGAGVTDTQYF
TRBV28	TRBJ2-7	TRBD2	NA	TGTGCCAGCCATAGCGGGAGTCTAGAAGAGCAGTACTTC	CASHSGSLEEQYF
TRBV6-4	TRBJ2-3	NA	NA	TGTGCCAGCAGCCCGGAGGTGGCGGGCACAGATACGCAGTATTTT	CASSPEVAGTDTQYF
TRBV5-1	TRBJ1-1	NA	NA	TGCGCCAGCAGCTTGGAGGTGACAGGGAACACTGAAGCTTTCTTT	CASSLEVTGNTEAFF
TRBV27	TRBJ2-2	NA	NA	TGTGCCAGCAGTTACTATCACACCGGGGAGCTGTTTTTT	CASSYYHTGELFF
TRBV10-3	TRBJ2-1	TRBD2	NA	TGTGCCATCAGTGAGCTAGCGGTAGCCTACAATGAGCAGTTCTTC	CAISELAVAYNEQFF
TRBV5-1	TRBJ2-3	NA	NA	TGCGCCAGCAGCCCGGACTCTCCCCCGCAGTATTTT	CASSPDSPPQYF